This T cell receptor (beta chain) comes out of a study of blood T cell repertoires in COVID-19. Across the whole study: Collection of acute and convalescent COVID-19 samples took place in the United States, Italy and Spain. T cells, B-cell-depleted T cells, or PBMCs supplied cDNA or gDNA.

Trimming took off 2 bases at V and 6 bases at J, with 14 bases between the two ends. The CDR3 is made up of 14 amino acids. Germline CDR1 is MDHEN and CDR2 is SYDVKM. This clone was detected only a few times. The authors' processing: From reference gene primer amplification, estimates of nucleated cell counts were derived. TCRdb's table, derived via immunoSEQ multiplex PCR, lists solely in-frame clones and lacks some. The V and J calls and clone size come from that table; D and trimming were worked out from the DNA. The sample carries over 200,000 clones, under 90% recorded once. The genes are TRBV28 and TRBJ2-7; tentatively, D is TRBD1 (6 bases). Sequenced sample: PBMCs or T cells enriched from blood (not recorded which). The clonotype originates from a woman between 45 and 60 years old with acute COVID-19. The CDR3 bases are TGTGCCAGCAGTTTACAACAGGGAAGCTCCGAGCAGTACTTC. Encoded protein: CASSLQQGSSEQYF. Variable domain in full (rest from reference TRBV28 and TRBJ2-7): DVKVTQSSRYLVKRTGEKVFLECVQDMDHENMFWYRQDPGLGLRLIYFSYDVKMKEKGDIPEGYSVSREKKERFSLILESASTNQTSMYLCASSLQQGSSEQYFGPGTRLTVT.